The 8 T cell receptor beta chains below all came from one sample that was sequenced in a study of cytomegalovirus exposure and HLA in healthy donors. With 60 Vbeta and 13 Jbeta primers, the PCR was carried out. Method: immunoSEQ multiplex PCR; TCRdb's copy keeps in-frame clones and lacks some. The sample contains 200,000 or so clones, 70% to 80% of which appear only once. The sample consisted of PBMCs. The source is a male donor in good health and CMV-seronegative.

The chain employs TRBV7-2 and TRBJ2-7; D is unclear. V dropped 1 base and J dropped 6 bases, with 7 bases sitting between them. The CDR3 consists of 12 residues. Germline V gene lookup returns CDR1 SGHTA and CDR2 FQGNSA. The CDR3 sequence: CASSLVSPEQYF. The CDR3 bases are TGTGCCAGCAGCTTAGTCTCTCCCGAGCAGTACTTC.

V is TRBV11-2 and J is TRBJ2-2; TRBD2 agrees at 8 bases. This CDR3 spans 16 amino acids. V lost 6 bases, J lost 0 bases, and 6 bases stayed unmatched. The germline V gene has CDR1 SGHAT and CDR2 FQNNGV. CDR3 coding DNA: TGTGCCAGCAGGAGACCGGGACTAGCGAACACCGGGGAGCTGTTTTTT. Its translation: CASRRPGLANTGELFF. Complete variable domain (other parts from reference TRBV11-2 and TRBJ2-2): EAGVAQSPRYKIIEKRQSVAFWCNPISGHATLYWYQQILGQGPKLLIQFQNNGVVDDSQLPKDRFSAERLKGVDSTLKIQPAKLEDSAVYLCASRRPGLANTGELFFGEGSRLTVL.

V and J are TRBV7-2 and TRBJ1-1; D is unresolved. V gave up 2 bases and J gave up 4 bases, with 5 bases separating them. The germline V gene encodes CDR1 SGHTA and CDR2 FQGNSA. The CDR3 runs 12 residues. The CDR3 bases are TGTGCCAGCAGCTTACTCGGCACTGAAGCTTTCTTT. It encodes CASSLLGTEAFF. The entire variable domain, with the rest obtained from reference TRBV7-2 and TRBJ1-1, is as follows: GAGVSQSPSNKVTEKGKDVELRCDPISGHTALYWYRQSLGQGLEFLIYFQGNSAPDKSGLPSDRFSAERTGGSVSTLTIQRTQQEDSAVYLCASSLLGTEAFFGQGTRLTVV.

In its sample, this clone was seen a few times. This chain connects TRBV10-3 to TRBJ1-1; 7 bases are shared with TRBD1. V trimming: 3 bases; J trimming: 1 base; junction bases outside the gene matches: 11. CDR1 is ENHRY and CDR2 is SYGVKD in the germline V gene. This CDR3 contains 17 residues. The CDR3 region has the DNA TGTGCCATCAGTGATAGGACAGGCAGGCGGGGGAACACTGAAGCTTTCTTT. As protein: CAISDRTGRRGNTEAFF.

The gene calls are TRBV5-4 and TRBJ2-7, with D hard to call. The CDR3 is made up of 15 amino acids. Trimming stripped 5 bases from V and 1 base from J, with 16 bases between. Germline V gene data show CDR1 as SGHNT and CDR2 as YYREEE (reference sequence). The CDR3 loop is CASSPEAQFSYEQYF. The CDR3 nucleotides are TGTGCCAGCAGTCCCGAGGCCCAATTTTCCTACGAGCAGTACTTC.

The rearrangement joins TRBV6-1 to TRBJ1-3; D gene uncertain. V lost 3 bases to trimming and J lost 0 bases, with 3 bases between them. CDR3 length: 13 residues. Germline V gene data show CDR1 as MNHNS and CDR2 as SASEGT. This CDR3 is CASSDRSGNTIYF. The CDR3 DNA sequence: TGTGCCAGCAGTGATCGCTCTGGAAACACCATATATTTT.

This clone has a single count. The CDR3, as DNA: TGTGCCAGCATGCAGACTAGCGGGAACACCGGGGAGCTGTTTTTT. Its translation is CASMQTSGNTGELFF. This chain joins TRBV7-3 and TRBJ2-2; 9 positions agree with TRBD2. This CDR3 is 15 amino acids long. CDR1 is SGHTA, CDR2 FQGTGA, per germline. Trimming removed 7 bases from V and 1 base from J; junction bases left unmatched: 4.

Here the CDR3 reads CASSEVTVHNSPLHF. For the CDR3, the DNA is TGTGCCAGCAGTGAAGTAACAGTGCATAATTCACCCCTCCACTTT. The chain links TRBV6-1 to TRBJ1-6, with D unresolved. V lost 1 base to trimming and J lost 5 bases, with 9 bases between them. This CDR3 contains 15 residues. Germline-derived CDR1 and CDR2 are MNHNS and SASEGT.